The clone carrying this TCR beta chain turned up a few times. Its antigen remains unidentified. TCR alpha and TCR beta cDNA libraries carrying sample barcodes and UMIs came from 5'RACE with constant-segment primers. MiXCR, run by TCRdb on the 5' RACE reads, gives a single entry per CDR3 protein. The sample shows about 340,000 distinct CDR3 sequences, under 15% of them seen only once. This sample stems from a study of T-cell memory formation after mild COVID-19. Study-level findings and limits: CM and EM subsets held most contracting CD4+ clones; EMRA held CD8+ ones. Clones that shrank (day 15 to 85) were balanced CD4/CD8, whereas later expanders leaned CD4+.

CDR3 length: 17 amino acids. V was pared by 6 bases and J by 0 bases, with 15 bases between. V gene TRBV12-3 or TRBV12-4 combines with J gene TRBJ2-6, with D maybe TRBD2 (5 bases). The sample was PBMCs or a T cell subset sorted from them (not recorded which). The receptor comes from a man aged 18 to 30 who had mild COVID-19 (a few samples of this study predate the infection). Cell type and time point are not known. The CDR3 spells CASSPNRGYSGANVLTF. The CDR3 DNA is TGTGCCAGCAGCCCGAACAGAGGGTACTCTGGGGCCAACGTCCTGACTTTC.